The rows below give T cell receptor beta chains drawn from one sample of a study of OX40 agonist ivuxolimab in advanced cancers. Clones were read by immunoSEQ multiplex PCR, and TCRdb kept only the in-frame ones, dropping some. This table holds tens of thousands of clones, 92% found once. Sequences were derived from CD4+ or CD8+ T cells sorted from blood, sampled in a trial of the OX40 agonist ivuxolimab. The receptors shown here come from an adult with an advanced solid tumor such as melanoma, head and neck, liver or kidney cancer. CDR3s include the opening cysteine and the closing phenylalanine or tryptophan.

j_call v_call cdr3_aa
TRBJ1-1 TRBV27 CASSFIRTGFIEAFF
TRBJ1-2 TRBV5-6 CASSIGQATYGYTF
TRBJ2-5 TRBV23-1 CATWDRETQYF
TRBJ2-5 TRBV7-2 CASSPGTGLSRETQYF
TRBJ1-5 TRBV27 CASSLTGHLINQPQHF
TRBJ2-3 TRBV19 CASSMKLNTDTQYF
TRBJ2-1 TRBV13 CASSLGSTYNEQFF
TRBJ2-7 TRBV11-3 CASSSWTGSEQYF
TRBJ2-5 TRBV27 CASSLWAGTETQYF
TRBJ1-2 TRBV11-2 CASSYGTAGYGYTF
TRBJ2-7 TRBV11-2 CASSLGTGPYEQYF
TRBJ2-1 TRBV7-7 CASSYSSGTSSYNEQFF
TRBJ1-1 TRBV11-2 CASSQGWGTEAFF
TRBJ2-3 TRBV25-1 CASRHTGGAADTQYF
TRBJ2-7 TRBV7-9 CASSGQPGFYEQYF
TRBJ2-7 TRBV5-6 CASSLGLVGVWEQYF
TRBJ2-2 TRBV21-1 CASSKASGQDPGELFF
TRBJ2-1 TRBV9 CASSVAPGQQIYNEQFF
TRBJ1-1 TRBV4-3 CASSQDQVELNTEAFF
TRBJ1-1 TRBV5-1 CASSLGQGAFF